This T cell receptor (beta chain) was retrieved from a study of PD-1 blockade in classical Hodgkin lymphoma. Each and every patient relapsed after autologous stem cell transplantation, and patients got differing brentuximab vedotin exposure. This CDR3 is 16 amino acids long. Looked up from germline, CDR1 is LGHNA and CDR2 is YSLEER. The V and J ends lost 0 bases and 6 bases, in that order; junction bases with no gene match: 6. Assay: immunoSEQ multiplex PCR; the TCRdb copy retains only in-frame clones and omits some. The profile shows 20,000 to 25,000 clones, 80% of them singletons. The receptor's source is a human donor with classical Hodgkin lymphoma. The sequencing here drew on peripheral blood mononuclear cells (PBMCs), taken before the second cycle of nivolumab. The chain carries TRBV4-3 and TRBJ1-5; 9 positions agree with TRBD1. The chain's CDR3 is CASSQDMGQGSQPQHF. CDR3 coding DNA: TGCGCCAGCAGCCAAGATATGGGACAGGGTAGTCAGCCCCAGCATTTT.